These 7 T cell receptor beta chains originate from one sample sequenced in a study of human T cells and chemical hapten exposure. TCRdb called the RACE reads again in MiXCR, with one record for every CDR3 protein. In the table there are 300,000 to 350,000 distinct CDR3 sequences, around 6.9% of which are singletons. This sample's time point: patch test 1, 2 weeks after DPC sensitization. Treatment indicated: therapeutic diphenylcyclopropenone sensitization with weekly scalp DPC. The sequenced sample was whole blood, obtained in connection with sensitization to the hapten diphenylcyclopropenone (DPC). The receptors come from a woman in her late teens or twenties with alopecia areata. Some clones in this sample may be carry-over from other donors' samples.

This chain links TRBV7-2 with TRBJ2-1; D ambiguous. The V gene's germline CDR1 is SGHTA and CDR2 FQGNSA. Trimming removed 6 bases at V and 2 bases at J, with 14 bases between. This CDR3 is built from 15 residues. CDR3 protein: CASSSPASPYNEQFF. In DNA, the CDR3 is TGTGCCAGCAGTTCCCCCGCCAGTCCCTACAATGAGCAGTTCTTC.

There are a few counts of this clonotype. The chain employs TRBV29-1 and TRBJ2-3, with 10 bases lining up with TRBD2. V lost 6 bases and J lost 1; bases outside the gene matches: 1. Germline CDR1 is SQVTM and CDR2 is ANQGSEA. This CDR3 is 13 amino acids long. The CDR3 is CSVTSGGTDTQYF. The CDR3 DNA sequence: TGCAGCGTAACTAGCGGGGGCACAGATACGCAGTATTTT.

The gene calls are TRBV12-3 or TRBV12-4 and TRBJ2-1, with TRBD1 as a possible D gene (6 bases). This CDR3 comprises 14 residues. Trimming stripped 6 bases from V and 3 bases from J, with 12 bases between. CDR3 coding DNA: TGTGCCAGCAGAGGGGGAGCAGACTACAATGAGCAGTTCTTC. The encoded protein is CASRGGADYNEQFF.

This clonotype was detected a few times. The chain joins TRBV7-9 to TRBJ1-2, with D possibly being TRBD1 (5 bases). Trimming left V 5 bases short and J 8 bases short, with 21 bases between. Germline values: CDR1 SEHNR, CDR2 FQNEAQ (reference sequence). The CDR3 contains 15 residues. The CDR3 DNA follows: TGTGCCAGCAGCCCTCTAGACAGATTTTTCCGCGGCTACACCTTC. It specifies CASSPLDRFFRGYTF. Full variable domain (missing parts from reference TRBV7-9 and TRBJ1-2): DTGVSQNPRHKITKRGQNVTFRCDPISEHNRLYWYRQTLGQGPEFLTYFQNEAQLEKSRLLSDRFSAERPKGSFSTLEIQRTEQGDSAMYLCASSPLDRFFRGYTFGSGTRLTVV.

The chain is built from TRBV20-1 and TRBJ1-2; no firm D call. Germline CDR1 is DFQATT and CDR2 is SNEGSKA (reference sequence). V dropped 3 bases and J dropped 3 bases, with 11 bases sitting between them. This CDR3 has 13 amino acids. CDR3 amino acids: CSARAAGDYGYTF. Written as DNA, the CDR3 is TGCAGTGCTAGGGCGGCCGGAGACTATGGCTACACCTTC.

The chain carries TRBV4-2 and TRBJ2-5; 8 bases fit TRBD2. The CDR3 sequence is 16 residues long. Germline V CDR1 and CDR2: LGHNA, YNFKEQ. Losses at the gene ends were 0 bases for V and 5 bases for J; bases not matched to a gene: 8. The CDR3 DNA is TGTGCCAGCAGCCAAGAGCGTCGGGGGGGCCCCGAGACCCAGTACTTC. This encodes CASSQERRGGPETQYF.

As DNA, the CDR3 is TGCGCCAGCAGCCAAGATGGACAGGAAGGCGGGGAGCTGTTTTTT. Encoded protein: CASSQDGQEGGELFF. This chain connects TRBV4-1 to TRBJ2-2; the match to TRBD1 covers 7 bases. CDR3 size: 15 residues. Germline V lookup: CDR1 MGHRA, CDR2 YSYEKL. Trimming at V came to 0 bases and at J to 7 bases, leaving 5 bases not matched to a gene.